This T cell receptor beta chain was identified during a study of prognosis after radiotherapy for stage I lung cancer. Study summary: It was considered that all non-small cell lung cancer patients were medically inoperable.

This clonotype was seen repeatedly, ten times or more. Its target is unknown. From genomic DNA, two-round multiplex PCR was used to amplify TCR beta CDR3. The authors ran first-round PCR with primers specific to each TRBV and TRBJ gene. TCRdb recomputed calls from the multiplex PCR reads with MiXCR, one row per CDR3 protein. The table records tens of thousands of distinct CDR3 sequences, roughly 30% of them present only once. Blood draws of 5 to 6.5 milliliters of peripheral blood occurred at each of two time points. The CDR3 loop spans 13 amino acids. V lost 5 bases to trimming and J lost 7 bases, with 11 bases between them. CDR1 is MRHNA, CDR2 SNTAGT, per germline. Study results and caveats: Patients who went on to get distant metastases had lower Shannon entropy after stereotactic body radiation therapy. After stereotactic body radiation therapy, median unique TCR clones were about 7,000, down from 9,500 to 11,000.

Here the sequenced sample was PBMCs, taken before or after stereotactic body radiation therapy (not recorded which). The rearrangement uses TRBV6-4 and TRBJ2-2; D unclear. The clonotype originates from a donor aged 50 or older with non-small cell lung cancer. The CDR3 DNA sequence: TGTGCCAGCAGTCCGTTGATAGGCGGGGAGCTGTTTTTT. This codes for CASSPLIGGELFF.